The 4 T cell receptor beta chains presented below share a single source sample, sequenced in a study of OX40 agonist ivuxolimab in advanced cancers. TCRdb's table, derived via immunoSEQ multiplex PCR, lists solely in-frame clones and lacks some. This sample yields fewer than 100,000 clones, of which roughly 84% are seen a single time; 6.2% belongs to the top ten. Sequences were derived from CD4+ or CD8+ T cells sorted from blood, sampled in a trial of the OX40 agonist ivuxolimab. These TCRs come from an adult with an advanced solid tumor such as melanoma, head and neck, liver or kidney cancer.

The J gene is TRBJ2-7, the V gene TRBV10-3; 7 nucleotides line up with TRBD1. CDR1 and CDR2 from the germline V gene are ENHRY and SYGVKD. With V trimmed by 6 bases and J by 7 bases, 9 bases remained unmatched. The CDR3 extends over 13 amino acids. The CDR3 nucleotides are TGTGCCATCAGGAGAGGACAGGAGGATGAGCAGTACTTC. It specifies CAIRRGQEDEQYF.

The chain combines TRBV7-7 with TRBJ2-1; a weak D match, TRBD1 (6 bases). Trimming stripped 2 bases from V and 10 bases from J, with 12 bases between. Germline CDR1 and CDR2: SSHAT and FNYEAQ (reference sequence). The CDR3 has 13 amino acids. The CDR3 coding sequence is TGTGCCAGCAGCTTACAGGGGAAGGGAGAGCAGTTCTTC. Amino acids: CASSLQGKGEQFF.

The chain employs TRBV19 and TRBJ1-5; TRBD1 might be the D (6 bases). The CDR3 covers 17 residues. Deletions cut 1 base from V and 2 bases from J, with 15 bases between. Germline V gives CDR1 LNHDA, CDR2 SQIVND (reference sequence). CDR3 in DNA: TGTGCCAGTAGTATAGGGGTCAGGGGAGTGGGCAATCAGCCCCAGCATTTT. This codes for CASSIGVRGVGNQPQHF.

The chain links TRBV2 to TRBJ2-3; D is perhaps TRBD2 (5 bases). V was cut by 8 bases and J by 0 bases, with 12 bases left in between. CDR1 is SNHLY and CDR2 is FYNNEI in the germline V gene. The length of the CDR3 is 14 residues. The chain's CDR3 is CASYKEASTDTQYF. In DNA form, the CDR3 reads TGTGCCAGCTACAAGGAGGCTAGCACAGATACGCAGTATTTT.